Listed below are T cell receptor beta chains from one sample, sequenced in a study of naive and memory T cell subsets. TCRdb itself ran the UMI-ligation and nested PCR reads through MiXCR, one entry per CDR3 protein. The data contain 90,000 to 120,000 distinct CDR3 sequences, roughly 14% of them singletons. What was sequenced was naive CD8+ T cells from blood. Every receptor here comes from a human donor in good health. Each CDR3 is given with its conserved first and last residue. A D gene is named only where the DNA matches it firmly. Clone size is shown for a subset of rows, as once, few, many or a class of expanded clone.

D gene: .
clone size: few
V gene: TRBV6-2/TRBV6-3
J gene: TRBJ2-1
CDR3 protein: CASSYNRANEQFF
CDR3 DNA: TGTGCCAGCAGTTACAACAGGGCTAATGAGCAGTTCTTC

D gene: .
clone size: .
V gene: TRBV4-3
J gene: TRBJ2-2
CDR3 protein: CASSQEEPNGELFF
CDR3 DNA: TGCGCCAGCAGCCAAGAGGAACCAAACGGGGAGCTGTTTTTT

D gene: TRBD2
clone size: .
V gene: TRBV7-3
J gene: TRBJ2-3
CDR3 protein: CASSSTWMGGTQYF
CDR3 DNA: TGTGCCAGCAGCTCCACTTGGATGGGAGGGACGCAGTATTTT

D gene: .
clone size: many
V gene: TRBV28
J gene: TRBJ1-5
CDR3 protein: CASSFWGQPQHF
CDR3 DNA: TGTGCCAGCAGTTTTTGGGGGCAGCCCCAGCATTTT

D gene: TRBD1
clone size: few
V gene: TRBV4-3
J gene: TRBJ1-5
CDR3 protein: CASSQRTGGNQPQHF
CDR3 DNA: TGCGCCAGCAGCCAGCGGACAGGGGGCAATCAGCCCCAGCATTTT

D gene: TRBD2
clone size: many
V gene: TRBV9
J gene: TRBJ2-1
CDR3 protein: CASSASGSSYNEQFF
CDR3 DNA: TGTGCCAGCAGCGCTAGCGGGAGCTCCTACAATGAGCAGTTCTTC

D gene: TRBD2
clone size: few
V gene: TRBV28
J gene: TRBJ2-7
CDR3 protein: CASSLRLAGSYEQYF
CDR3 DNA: TGTGCCAGCAGCCTCCGACTAGCGGGGTCCTACGAGCAGTACTTC

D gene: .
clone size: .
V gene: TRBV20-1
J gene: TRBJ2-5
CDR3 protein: CSARALTGGSGARTQYF
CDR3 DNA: TGCAGTGCTAGAGCCCTAACCGGGGGAAGTGGGGCCAGGACCCAGTACTTC

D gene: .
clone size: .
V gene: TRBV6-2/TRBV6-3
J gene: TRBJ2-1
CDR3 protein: CASSSLRLGLRNEQFF
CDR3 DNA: TGTGCCAGCAGTTCCCTTCGACTAGGACTACGGAATGAGCAGTTCTTC

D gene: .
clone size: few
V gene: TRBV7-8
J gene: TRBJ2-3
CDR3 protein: CASSYRAALGLPDTQYF
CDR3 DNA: TGTGCCAGCAGCTATCGGGCCGCGCTTGGGTTACCAGATACGCAGTATTTT

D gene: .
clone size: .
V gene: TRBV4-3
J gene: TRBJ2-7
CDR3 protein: CASSQELAYEQYF
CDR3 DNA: TGCGCCAGCAGCCAAGAGTTGGCCTACGAGCAGTACTTC

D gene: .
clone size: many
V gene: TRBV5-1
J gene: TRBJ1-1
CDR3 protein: CASRGPGEAFF
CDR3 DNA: TGCGCCAGCAGAGGTCCCGGTGAAGCTTTCTTT

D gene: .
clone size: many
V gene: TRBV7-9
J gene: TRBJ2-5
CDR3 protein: CASSLAVSGQETQYF
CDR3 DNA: TGTGCCAGCAGCTTAGCGGTTTCAGGACAAGAGACCCAGTACTTC

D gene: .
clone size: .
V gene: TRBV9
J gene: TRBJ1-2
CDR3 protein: CASRGQGNYGYTF
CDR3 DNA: TGTGCCAGCCGCGGCCAAGGGAACTATGGCTACACCTTC

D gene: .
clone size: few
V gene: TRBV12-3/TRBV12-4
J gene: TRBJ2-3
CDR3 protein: CTSSANTDTQYF
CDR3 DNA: TGTACAAGTTCCGCCAACACAGATACGCAGTATTTT

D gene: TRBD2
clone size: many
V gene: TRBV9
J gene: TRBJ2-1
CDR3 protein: CASSSRGEGMLEQFF
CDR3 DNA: TGTGCCAGCAGCTCCCGGGGGGAGGGGATGCTTGAGCAGTTCTTC

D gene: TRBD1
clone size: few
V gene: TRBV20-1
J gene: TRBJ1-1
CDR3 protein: CSARASDRGVTEAFF
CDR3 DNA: TGCAGTGCTAGAGCATCGGACAGGGGTGTCACTGAAGCTTTCTTT

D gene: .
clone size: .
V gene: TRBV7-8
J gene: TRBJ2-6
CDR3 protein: CASSSMAAEALSANVLTF
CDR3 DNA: TGTGCCAGCAGCTCGATGGCGGCGGAAGCTCTGTCGGCCAACGTCCTGACTTTC

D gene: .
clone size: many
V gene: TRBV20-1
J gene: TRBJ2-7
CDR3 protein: CSASIGGLAYEQYF
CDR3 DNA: TGCAGTGCTAGTATCGGAGGCCTTGCCTACGAGCAGTACTTC

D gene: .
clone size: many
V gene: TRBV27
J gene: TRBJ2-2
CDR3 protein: CASNFLGETGELFF
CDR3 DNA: TGTGCCAGCAACTTTTTAGGTGAAACCGGGGAGCTGTTTTTT

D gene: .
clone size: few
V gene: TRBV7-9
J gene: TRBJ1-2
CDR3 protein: CASSHDPIPLDGYTF
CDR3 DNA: TGTGCCAGCAGCCACGACCCAATTCCTTTGGATGGCTACACCTTC

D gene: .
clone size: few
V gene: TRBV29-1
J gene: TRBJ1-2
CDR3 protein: CSVEGSGYTF
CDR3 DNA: TGCAGCGTTGAAGGGTCTGGCTACACCTTC

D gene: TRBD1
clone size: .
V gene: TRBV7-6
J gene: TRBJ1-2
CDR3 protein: CASSQTGGSYYGYTF
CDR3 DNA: TGTGCCAGCAGCCAGACAGGGGGCTCGTACTATGGCTACACCTTC

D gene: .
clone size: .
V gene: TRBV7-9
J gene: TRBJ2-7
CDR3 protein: CASSPTNYEQYF
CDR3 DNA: TGTGCCAGCAGCCCCACGAACTACGAGCAGTACTTC

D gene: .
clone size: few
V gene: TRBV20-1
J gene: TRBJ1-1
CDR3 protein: CSARPTLGDTEAFF
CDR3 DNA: TGCAGTGCTAGACCGACCCTTGGGGACACTGAAGCTTTCTTT

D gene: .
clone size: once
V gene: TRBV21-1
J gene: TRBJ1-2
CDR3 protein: CASDGVSDGYTF
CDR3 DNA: TGTGCCAGCGACGGAGTCTCGGATGGCTACACCTTC

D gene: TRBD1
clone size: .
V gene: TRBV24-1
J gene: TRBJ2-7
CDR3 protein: CATGDSVEQYF
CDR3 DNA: TGTGCCACCGGGGACAGTGTGGAGCAGTACTTC

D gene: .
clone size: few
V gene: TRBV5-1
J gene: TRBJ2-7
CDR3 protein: CASSLITSYEQYF
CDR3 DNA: TGCGCCAGCAGCCTAATAACCTCCTACGAGCAGTACTTC

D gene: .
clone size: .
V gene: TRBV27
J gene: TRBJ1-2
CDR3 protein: CATRETGTYGYTF
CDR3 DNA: TGTGCCACTCGAGAGACAGGAACATATGGCTACACCTTC

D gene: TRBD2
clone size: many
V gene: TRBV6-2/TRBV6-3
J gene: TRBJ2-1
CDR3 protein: CASSLSGTSVNEQFF
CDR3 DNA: TGTGCCAGCAGCCTTTCCGGGACTAGCGTCAATGAGCAGTTCTTC

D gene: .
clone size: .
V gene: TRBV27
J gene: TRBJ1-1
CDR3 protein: CASSLVKTAEAFF
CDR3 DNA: TGTGCCAGCAGTTTAGTTAAGACAGCTGAAGCTTTCTTT

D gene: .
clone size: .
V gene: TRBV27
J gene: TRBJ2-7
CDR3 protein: CASSWGTDPYEQYF
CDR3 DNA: TGTGCCAGCAGTTGGGGGACGGACCCCTACGAGCAGTACTTC

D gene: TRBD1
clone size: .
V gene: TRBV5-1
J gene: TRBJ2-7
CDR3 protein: CASSLDRGQYEQYF
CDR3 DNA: TGCGCCAGCAGTTTGGACAGGGGACAGTACGAGCAGTACTTC

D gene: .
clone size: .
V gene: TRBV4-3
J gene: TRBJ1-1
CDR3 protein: CASSQDGESMNTEAFF
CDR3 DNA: TGCGCCAGCAGCCAAGATGGAGAAAGCATGAACACCGAAGCTTTCTTT

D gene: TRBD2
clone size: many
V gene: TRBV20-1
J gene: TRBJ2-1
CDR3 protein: CSARDLLAGGLINEQFF
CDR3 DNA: TGCAGTGCTAGAGATTTATTAGCGGGAGGTCTAATCAATGAGCAGTTCTTC

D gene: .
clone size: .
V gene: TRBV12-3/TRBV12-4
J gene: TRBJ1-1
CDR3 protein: CASSLRGATEAFF
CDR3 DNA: TGTGCCAGCAGTTTACGGGGGGCGACTGAAGCTTTCTTT

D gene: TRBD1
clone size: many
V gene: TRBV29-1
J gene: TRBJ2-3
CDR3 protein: CSVTQGAGDTQYF
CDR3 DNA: TGCAGCGTAACACAGGGGGCTGGAGATACGCAGTATTTT

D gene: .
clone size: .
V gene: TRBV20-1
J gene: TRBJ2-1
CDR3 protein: CSAPEDRYNEQFF
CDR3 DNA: TGCAGTGCCCCCGAGGACAGATACAATGAGCAGTTCTTC

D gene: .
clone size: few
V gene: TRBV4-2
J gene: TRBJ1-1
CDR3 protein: CASSQAGKRGEAFF
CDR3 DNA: TGTGCCAGCAGCCAAGCCGGGAAGAGGGGGGAAGCTTTCTTT

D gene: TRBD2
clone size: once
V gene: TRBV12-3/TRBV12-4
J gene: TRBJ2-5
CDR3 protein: CASTEGLAGVLEETQYF
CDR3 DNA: TGTGCCAGCACCGAGGGACTAGCGGGAGTGTTAGAGGAGACCCAGTACTTC

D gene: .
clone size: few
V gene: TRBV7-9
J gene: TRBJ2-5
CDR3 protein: CASSRPGVGETQYF
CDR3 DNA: TGTGCCAGCAGCCGACCAGGGGTAGGAGAGACCCAGTACTTC

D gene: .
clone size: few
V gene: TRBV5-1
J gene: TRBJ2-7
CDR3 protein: CASSSRQLSGEQYF
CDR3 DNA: TGCGCCAGCAGCTCCCGACAGCTATCGGGGGAGCAGTACTTC